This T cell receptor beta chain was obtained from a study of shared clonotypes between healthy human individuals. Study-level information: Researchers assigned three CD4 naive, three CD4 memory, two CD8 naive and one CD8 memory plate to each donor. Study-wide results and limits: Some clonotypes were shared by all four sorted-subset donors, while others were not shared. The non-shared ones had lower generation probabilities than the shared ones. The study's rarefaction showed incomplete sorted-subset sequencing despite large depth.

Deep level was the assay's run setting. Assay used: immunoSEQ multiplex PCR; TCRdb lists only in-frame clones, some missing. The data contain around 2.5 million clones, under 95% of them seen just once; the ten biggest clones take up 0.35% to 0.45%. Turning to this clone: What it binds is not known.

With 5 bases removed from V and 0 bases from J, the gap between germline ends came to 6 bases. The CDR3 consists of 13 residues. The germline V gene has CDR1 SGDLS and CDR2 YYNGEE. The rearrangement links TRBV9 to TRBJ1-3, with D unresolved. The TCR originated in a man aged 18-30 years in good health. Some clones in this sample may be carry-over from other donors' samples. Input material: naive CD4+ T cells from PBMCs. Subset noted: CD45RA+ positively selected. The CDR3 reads CASRRDSGNTIYF. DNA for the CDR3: TGTGCCAGCAGGAGGGACTCTGGAAACACCATATATTTT.